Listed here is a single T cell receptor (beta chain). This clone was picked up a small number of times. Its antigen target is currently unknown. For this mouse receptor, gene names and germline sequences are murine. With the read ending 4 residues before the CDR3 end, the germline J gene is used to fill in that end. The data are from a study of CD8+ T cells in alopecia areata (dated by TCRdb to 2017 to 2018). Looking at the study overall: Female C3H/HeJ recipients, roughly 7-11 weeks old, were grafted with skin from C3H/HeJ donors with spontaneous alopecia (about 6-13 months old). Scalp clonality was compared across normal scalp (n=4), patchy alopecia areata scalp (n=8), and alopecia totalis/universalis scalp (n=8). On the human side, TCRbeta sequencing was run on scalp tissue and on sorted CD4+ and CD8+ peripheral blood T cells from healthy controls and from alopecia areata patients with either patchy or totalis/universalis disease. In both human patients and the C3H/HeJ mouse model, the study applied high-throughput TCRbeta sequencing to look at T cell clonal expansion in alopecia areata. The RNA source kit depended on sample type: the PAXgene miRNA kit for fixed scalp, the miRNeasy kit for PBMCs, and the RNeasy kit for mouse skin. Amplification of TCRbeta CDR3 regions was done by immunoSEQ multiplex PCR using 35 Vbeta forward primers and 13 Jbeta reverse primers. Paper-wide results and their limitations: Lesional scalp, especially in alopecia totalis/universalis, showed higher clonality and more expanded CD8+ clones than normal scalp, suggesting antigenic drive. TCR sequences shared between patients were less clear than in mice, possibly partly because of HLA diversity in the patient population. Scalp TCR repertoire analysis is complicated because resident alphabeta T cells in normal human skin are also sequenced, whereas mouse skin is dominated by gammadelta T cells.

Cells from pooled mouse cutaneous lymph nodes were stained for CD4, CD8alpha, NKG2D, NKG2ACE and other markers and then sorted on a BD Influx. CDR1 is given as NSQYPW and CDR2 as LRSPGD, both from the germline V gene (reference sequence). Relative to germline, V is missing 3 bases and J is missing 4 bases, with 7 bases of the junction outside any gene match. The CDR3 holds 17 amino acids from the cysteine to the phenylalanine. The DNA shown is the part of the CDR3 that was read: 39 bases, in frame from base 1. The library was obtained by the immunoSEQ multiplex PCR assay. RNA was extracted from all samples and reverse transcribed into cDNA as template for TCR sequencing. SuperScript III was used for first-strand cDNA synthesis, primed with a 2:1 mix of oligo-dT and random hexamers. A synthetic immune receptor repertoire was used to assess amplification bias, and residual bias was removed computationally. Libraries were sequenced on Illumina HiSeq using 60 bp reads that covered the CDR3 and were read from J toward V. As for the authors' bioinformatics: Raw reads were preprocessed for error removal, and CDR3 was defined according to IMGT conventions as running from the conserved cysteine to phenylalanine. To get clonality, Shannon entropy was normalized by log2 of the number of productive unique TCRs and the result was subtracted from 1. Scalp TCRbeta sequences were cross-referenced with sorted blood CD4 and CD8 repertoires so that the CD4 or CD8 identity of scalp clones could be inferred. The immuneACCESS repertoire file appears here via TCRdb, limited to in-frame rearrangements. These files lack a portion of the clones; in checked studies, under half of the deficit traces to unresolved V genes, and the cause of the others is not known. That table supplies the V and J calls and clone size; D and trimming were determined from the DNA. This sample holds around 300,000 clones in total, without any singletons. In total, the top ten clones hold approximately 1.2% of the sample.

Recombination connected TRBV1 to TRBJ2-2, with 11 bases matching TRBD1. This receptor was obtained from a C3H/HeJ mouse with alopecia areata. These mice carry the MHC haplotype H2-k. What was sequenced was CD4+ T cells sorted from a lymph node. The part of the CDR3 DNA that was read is TGCACCTGCAGTGCCGACCGGGACAGGGGGAGCACCGGG. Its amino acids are CTCSADRDRGSTG. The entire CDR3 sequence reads CTCSADRDRGSTGQLYF.